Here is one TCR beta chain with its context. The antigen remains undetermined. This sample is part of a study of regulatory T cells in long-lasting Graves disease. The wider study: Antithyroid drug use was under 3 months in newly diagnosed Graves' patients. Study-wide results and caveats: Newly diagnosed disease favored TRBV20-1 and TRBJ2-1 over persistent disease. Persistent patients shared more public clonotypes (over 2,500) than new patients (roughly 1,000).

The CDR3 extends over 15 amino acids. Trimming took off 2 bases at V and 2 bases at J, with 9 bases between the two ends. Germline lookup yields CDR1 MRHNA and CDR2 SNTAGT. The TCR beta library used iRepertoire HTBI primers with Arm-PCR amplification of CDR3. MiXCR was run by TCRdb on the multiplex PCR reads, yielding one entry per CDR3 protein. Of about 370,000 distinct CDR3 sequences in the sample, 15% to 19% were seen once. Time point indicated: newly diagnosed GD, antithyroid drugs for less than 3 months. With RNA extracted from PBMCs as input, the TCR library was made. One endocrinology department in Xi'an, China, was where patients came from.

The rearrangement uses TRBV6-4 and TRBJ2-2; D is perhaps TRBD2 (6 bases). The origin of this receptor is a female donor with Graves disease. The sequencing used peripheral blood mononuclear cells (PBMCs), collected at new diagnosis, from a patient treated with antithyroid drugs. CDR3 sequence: CASSDTSFNTGELFF. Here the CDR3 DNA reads TGTGCCAGCAGTGACACTAGCTTTAACACCGGGGAGCTGTTTTTT.